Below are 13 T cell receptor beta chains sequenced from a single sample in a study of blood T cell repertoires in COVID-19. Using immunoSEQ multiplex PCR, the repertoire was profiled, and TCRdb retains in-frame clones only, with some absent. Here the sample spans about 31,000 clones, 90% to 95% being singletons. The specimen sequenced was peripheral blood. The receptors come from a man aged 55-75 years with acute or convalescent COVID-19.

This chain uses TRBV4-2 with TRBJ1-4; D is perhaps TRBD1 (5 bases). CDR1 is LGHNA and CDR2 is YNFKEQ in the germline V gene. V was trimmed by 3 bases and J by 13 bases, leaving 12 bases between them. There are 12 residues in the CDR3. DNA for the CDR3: TGTGCCAGCAGCCAGGACACCGGGCGACTGTTTTTT. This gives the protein CASSQDTGRLFF.

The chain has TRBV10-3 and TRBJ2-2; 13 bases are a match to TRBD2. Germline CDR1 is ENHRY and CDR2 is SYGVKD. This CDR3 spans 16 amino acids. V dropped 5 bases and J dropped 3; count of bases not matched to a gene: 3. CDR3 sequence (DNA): TGTGCCATCAGTAGAGGACTAGCGGGAGACACCGGGGAGCTGTTTTTT. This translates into CAISRGLAGDTGELFF.

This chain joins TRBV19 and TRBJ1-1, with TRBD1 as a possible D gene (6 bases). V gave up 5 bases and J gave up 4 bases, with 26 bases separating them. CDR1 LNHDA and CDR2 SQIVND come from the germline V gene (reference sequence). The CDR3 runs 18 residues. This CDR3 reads CASSLTQGTPLEVTEAFF. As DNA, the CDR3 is TGTGCCAGTAGTCTCACACAGGGTACTCCCTTGGAGGTCACTGAAGCTTTCTTT.

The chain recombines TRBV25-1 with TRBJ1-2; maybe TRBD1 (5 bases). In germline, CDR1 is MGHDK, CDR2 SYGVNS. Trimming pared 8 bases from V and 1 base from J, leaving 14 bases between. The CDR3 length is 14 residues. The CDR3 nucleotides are TGTGCCAGCGCGGCCCTGGGGGGTAACTATGGCTACACCTTC. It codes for CASAALGGNYGYTF.

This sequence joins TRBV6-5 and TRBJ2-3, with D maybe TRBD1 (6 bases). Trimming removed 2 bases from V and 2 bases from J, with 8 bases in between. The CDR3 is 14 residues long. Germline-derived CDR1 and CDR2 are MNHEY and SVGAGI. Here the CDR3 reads CASSYGGPTDTQYF. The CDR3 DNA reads TGTGCCAGCAGTTACGGGGGCCCCACAGATACGCAGTATTTT.

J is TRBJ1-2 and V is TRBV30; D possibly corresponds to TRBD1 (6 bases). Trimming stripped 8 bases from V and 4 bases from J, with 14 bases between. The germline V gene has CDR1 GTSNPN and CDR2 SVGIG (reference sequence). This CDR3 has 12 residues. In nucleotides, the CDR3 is TGTGCCGGCGACAGGTTCCTCTATGGCTACACCTTC. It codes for CAGDRFLYGYTF. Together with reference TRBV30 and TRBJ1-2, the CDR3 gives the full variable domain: SQTIHQWPATLVQPVGSPLSLECTVEGTSNPNLYWYRQAAGRGLQLLFYSVGIGQISSEVPQNLSASRPQDRQFILSSKKLLLSDSGFYLCAGDRFLYGYTFGSGTRLTVV.

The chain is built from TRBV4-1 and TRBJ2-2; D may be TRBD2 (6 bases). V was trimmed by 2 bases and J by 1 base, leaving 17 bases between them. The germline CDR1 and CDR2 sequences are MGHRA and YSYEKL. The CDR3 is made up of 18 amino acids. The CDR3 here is CASSQPPPGAVNTGELFF. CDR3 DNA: TGCGCCAGCAGCCAACCCCCCCCGGGAGCGGTGAACACCGGGGAGCTGTTTTTT.

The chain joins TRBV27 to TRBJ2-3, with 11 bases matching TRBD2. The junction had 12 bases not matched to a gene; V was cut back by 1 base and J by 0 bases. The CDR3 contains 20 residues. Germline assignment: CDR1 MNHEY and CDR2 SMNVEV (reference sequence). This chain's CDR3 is CASSLFYGTSGSPSTDTQYF. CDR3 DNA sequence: TGTGCCAGCAGTTTATTTTACGGGACTAGCGGATCTCCTAGCACAGATACGCAGTATTTT.

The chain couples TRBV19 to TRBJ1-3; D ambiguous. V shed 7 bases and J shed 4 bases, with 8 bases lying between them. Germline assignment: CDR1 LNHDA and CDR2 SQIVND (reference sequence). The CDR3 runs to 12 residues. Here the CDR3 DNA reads TGTGCCAGTATCTCCCCCGGAAACACCATATATTTT. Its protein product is CASISPGNTIYF.

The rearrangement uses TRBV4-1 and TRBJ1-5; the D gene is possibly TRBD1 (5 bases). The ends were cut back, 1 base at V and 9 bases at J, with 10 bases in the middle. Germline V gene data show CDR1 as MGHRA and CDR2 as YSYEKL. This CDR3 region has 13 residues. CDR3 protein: CASSQVAGMPQHF. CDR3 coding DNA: TGCGCCAGCAGCCAAGTTGCAGGGATGCCCCAGCATTTT.

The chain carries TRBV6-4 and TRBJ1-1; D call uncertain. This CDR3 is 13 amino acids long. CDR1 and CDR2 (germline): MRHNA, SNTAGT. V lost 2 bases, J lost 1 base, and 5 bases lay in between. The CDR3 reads CASSDHSNTEAFF. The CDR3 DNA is TGTGCCAGCAGTGACCATTCGAACACTGAAGCTTTCTTT.

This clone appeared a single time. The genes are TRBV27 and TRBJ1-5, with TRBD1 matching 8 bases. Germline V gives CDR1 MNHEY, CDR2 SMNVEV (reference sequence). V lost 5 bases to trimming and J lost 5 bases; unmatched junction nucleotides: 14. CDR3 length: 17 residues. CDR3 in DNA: TGTGCCAGCAGTGCGCACTTCCAGGGGGCTGTACATCAGCCCCAGCATTTT. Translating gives CASSAHFQGAVHQPQHF.

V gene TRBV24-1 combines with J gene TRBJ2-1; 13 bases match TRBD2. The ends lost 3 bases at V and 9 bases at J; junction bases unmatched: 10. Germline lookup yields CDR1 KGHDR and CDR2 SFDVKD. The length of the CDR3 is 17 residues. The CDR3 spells CATSDPRTSGSIAEQFF. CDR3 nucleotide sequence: TGTGCCACCAGTGATCCGCGGACTAGCGGGAGCATAGCTGAGCAGTTCTTC.